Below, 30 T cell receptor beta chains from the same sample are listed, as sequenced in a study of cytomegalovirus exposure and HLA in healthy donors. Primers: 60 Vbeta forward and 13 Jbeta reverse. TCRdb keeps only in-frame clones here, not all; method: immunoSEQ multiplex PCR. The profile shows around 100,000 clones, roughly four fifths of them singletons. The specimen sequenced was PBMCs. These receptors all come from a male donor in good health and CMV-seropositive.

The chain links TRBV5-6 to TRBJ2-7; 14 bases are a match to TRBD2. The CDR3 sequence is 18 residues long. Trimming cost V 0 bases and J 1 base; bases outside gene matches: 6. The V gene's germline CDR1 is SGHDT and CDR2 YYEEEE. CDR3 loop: CASSLVGLAGAGSYEQYF. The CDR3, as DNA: TGTGCCAGCAGCTTGGTGGGACTAGCGGGAGCAGGGTCCTACGAGCAGTACTTC.

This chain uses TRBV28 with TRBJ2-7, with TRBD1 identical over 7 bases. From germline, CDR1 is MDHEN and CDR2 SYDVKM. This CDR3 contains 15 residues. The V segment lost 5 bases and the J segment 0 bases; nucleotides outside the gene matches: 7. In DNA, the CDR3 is TGTGCCAGCAGTAACGACAGGGTCCGCTCCTACGAGCAGTACTTC. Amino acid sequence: CASSNDRVRSYEQYF.

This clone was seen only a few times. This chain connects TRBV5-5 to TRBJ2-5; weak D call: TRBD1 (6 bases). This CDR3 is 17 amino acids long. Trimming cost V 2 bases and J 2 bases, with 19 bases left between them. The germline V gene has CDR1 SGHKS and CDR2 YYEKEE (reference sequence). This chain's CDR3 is CASSLYRVGVRQETQYF. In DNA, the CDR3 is TGTGCCAGCAGCTTATACAGGGTGGGGGTGAGGCAAGAGACCCAGTACTTC.

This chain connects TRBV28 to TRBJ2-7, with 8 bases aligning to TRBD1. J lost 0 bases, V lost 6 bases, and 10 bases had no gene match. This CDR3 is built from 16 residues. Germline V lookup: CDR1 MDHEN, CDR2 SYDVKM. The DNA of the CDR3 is TGTGCCAGCAGGTCCTCCCGGACAGGGAACTCCTACGAGCAGTACTTC. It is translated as CASRSSRTGNSYEQYF.

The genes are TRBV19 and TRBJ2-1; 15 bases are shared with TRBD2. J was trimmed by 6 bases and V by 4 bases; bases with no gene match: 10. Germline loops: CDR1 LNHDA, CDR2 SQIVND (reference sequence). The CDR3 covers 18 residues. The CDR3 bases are TGTGCCAGTAGTACTCCCCGGACTAGCGGGAGGGTCGGCAATGAGCAGTTCTTC. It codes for CASSTPRTSGRVGNEQFF.

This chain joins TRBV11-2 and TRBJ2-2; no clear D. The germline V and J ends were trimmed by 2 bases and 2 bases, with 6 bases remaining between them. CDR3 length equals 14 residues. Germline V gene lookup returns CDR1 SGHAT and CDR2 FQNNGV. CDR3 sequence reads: CASSLSKNTGELFF. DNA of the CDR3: TGTGCCAGCAGCTTATCCAAAAACACCGGGGAGCTGTTTTTT.

This CDR3 reads CASSLEGTVDKNIQYF. CDR3 bases: TGCGCCAGCAGCTTGGAAGGGACAGTTGACAAAAACATTCAGTACTTC. The chain joins TRBV5-1 to TRBJ2-4, with 7 nucleotides matching TRBD1. CDR3 length equals 16 residues. CDR1 and CDR2 (germline): SGHRS, YFSETQ. Trimming removed 0 bases from V and 3 bases from J; junction bases left unmatched: 6.

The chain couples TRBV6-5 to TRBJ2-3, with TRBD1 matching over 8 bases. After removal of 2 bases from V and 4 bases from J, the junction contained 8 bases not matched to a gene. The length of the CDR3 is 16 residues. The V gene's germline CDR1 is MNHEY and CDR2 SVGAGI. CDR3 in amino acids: CASSYRGDRRADTQYF. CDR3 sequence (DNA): TGTGCCAGCAGTTACCGCGGGGACAGGAGGGCAGATACGCAGTATTTT.

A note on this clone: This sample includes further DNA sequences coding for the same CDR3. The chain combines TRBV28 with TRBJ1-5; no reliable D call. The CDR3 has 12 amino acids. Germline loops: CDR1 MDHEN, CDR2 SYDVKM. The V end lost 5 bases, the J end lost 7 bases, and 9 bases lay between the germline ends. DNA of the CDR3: TGTGCCAGCAGTCTCCGAGGGCAGCCCCAGCATTTT. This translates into CASSLRGQPQHF.

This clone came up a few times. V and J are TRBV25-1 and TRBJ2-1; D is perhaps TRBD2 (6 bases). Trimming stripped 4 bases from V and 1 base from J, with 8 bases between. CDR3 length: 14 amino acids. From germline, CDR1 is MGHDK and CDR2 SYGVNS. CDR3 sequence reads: CASSVGGSYNEQFF. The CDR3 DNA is TGTGCCAGCAGTGTCGGGGGTTCCTACAATGAGCAGTTCTTC.

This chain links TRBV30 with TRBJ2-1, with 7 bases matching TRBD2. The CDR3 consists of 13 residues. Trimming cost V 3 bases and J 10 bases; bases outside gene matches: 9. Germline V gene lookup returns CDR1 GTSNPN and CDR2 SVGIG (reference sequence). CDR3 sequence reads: CAWRLTGGLEQFF. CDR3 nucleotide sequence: TGTGCCTGGAGGCTAACGGGAGGTCTGGAGCAGTTCTTC.

CDR3 region: CASSELRSANTGELFF. CDR3 coding DNA: TGTGCCAGCAGTGAACTGCGGTCCGCGAACACCGGGGAGCTGTTTTTT. This chain connects TRBV6-1 to TRBJ2-2; D remains unclear. The V gene lost 2 bases and the J gene lost 0 bases, with 10 bases spanning the gap. This CDR3 has 16 residues. Germline V lookup: CDR1 MNHNS, CDR2 SASEGT.

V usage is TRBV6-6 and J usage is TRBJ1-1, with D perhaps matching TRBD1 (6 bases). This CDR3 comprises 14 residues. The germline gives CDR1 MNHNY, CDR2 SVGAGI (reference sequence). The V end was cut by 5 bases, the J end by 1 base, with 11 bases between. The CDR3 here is CASSLGQSNTEAFF. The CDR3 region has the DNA TGTGCCAGCAGTCTCGGACAGTCGAACACTGAAGCTTTCTTT.

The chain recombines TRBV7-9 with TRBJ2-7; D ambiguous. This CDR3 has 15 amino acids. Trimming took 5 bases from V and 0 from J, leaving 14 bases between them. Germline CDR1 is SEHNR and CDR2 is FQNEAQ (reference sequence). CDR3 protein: CASSGMEIPSYEQYF. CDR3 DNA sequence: TGTGCCAGCAGCGGTATGGAGATTCCCTCCTACGAGCAGTACTTC.

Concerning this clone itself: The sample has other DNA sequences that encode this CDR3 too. The CDR3 spells CASSFYSNQPQHF. The CDR3 coding sequence is TGTGCCAGCAGTTTCTATAGCAATCAGCCCCAGCATTTT. The chain joins TRBV27 to TRBJ1-5; D gene unclear. The CDR3 sequence is 13 residues long. CDR1 is MNHEY, CDR2 SMNVEV, per germline (reference sequence). The germline V and J ends were trimmed by 3 bases and 0 bases, with 3 bases remaining between them.

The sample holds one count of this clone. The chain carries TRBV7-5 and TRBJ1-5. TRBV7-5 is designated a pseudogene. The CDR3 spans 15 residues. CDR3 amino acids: CAERELGSSNQPQHF. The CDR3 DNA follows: TGTGCCGAAAGGGAGCTGGGGTCTAGCAATCAGCCCCAGCATTTT.

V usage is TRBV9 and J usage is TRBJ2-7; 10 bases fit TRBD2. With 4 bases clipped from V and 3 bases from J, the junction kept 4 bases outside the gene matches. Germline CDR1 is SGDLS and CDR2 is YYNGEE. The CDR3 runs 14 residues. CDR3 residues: CASSRTSGRYEQYF. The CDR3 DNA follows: TGTGCCAGCAGCCGGACTAGCGGCCGCTACGAGCAGTACTTC.

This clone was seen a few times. The CDR3 here is CATSRDLKGGTEAFF. The CDR3 DNA reads as TGTGCCACCAGCAGAGATCTGAAGGGAGGCACTGAAGCTTTCTTT. The gene calls are TRBV15 and TRBJ1-1; D gene uncertain. Germline V gene lookup returns CDR1 LNHNV and CDR2 YYDKDF (reference sequence). The CDR3 sequence is 15 residues long. With 0 bases removed from V and 4 bases from J, the gap between germline ends came to 12 bases.

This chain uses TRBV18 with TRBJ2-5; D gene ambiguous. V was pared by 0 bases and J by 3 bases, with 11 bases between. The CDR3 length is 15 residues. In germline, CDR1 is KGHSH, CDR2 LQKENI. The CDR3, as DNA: TGTGCCAGCTCACCACCTACGCGCGGAGAAGAGACCCAGTACTTC. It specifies CASSPPTRGEETQYF.

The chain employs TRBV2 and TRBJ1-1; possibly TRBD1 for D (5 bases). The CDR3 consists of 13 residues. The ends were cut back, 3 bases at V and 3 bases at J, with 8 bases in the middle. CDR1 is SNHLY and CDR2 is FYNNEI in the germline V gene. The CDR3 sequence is CASSDRGYTEAFF. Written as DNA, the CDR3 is TGTGCCAGCAGTGATAGGGGATACACTGAAGCTTTCTTT. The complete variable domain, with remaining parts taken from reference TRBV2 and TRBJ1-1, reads EPEVTQTPSHQVTQMGQEVILRCVPISNHLYFYWYRQILGQKVEFLVSFYNNEISEKSEIFDDQFSVERPDGSNFTLKIRSTKLEDSAMYFCASSDRGYTEAFFGQGTRLTVV.

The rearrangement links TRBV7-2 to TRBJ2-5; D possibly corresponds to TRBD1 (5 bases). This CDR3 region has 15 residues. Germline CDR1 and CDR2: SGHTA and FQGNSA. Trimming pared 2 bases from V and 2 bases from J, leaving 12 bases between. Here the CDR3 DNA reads TGTGCCAGCAGCTTAAGTTCCAGGACACAAGAGACCCAGTACTTC. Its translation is CASSLSSRTQETQYF.

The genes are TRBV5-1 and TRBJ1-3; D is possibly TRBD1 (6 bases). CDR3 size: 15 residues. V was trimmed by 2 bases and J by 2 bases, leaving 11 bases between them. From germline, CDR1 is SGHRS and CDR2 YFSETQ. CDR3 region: CASSLAGAAGNTIYF. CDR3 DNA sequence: TGCGCCAGCAGCTTAGCGGGGGCGGCTGGAAACACCATATATTTT.

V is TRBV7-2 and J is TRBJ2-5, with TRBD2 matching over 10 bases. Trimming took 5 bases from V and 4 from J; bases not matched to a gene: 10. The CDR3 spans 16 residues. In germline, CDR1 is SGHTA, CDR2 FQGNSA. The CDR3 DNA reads TGTGCCAGCAGCCCCCAGGGAGCGGGAGGGGTAGAGACCCAGTACTTC. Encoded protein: CASSPQGAGGVETQYF.

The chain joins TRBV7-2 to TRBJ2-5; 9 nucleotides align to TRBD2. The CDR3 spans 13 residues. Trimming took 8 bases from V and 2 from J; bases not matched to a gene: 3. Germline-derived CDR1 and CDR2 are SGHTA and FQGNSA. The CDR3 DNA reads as TGTGCCAGCCTAGCGGGGCCTCAAGAGACCCAGTACTTC. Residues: CASLAGPQETQYF. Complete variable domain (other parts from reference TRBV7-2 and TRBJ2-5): GAGVSQSPSNKVTEKGKDVELRCDPISGHTALYWYRQSLGQGLEFLIYFQGNSAPDKSGLPSDRFSAERTGGSVSTLTIQRTQQEDSAVYLCASLAGPQETQYFGPGTRLLVL.

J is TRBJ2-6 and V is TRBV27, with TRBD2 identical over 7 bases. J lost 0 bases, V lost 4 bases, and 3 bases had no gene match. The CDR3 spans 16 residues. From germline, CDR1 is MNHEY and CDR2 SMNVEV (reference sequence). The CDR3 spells CASSSAGLSGANVLTF. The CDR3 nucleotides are TGTGCCAGCAGTTCAGCGGGGCTCTCTGGGGCCAACGTCCTGACTTTC.

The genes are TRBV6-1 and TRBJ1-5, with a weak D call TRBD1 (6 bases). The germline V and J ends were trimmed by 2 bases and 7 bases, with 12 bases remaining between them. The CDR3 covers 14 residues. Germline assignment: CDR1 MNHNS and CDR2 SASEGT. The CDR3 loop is CASSEWGGRQPQHF. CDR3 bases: TGTGCCAGCAGTGAATGGGGGGGCAGACAGCCCCAGCATTTT.

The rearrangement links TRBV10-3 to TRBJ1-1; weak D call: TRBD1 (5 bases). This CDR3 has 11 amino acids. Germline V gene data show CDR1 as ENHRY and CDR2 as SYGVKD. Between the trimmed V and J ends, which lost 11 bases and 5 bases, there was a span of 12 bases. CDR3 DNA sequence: TGTGCCGGGGGGAGCGATACTGAAGCTTTCTTT. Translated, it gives CAGGSDTEAFF.

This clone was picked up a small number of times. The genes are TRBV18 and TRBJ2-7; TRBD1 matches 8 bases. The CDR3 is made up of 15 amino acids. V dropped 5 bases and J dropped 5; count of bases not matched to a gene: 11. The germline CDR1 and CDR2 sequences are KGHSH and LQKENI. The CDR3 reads CASSTGQGSVNEQYF. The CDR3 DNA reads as TGTGCCAGCTCAACCGGACAGGGCTCGGTGAACGAGCAGTACTTC. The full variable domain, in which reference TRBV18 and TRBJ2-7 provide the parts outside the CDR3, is NAGVMQNPRHLVRRRGQEARLRCSPMKGHSHVYWYRQLPEEGLKFMVYLQKENIIDESGMPKERFSAEFPKEGPSILRIQQVVRGDSAAYFCASSTGQGSVNEQYFGPGTRLTVT.

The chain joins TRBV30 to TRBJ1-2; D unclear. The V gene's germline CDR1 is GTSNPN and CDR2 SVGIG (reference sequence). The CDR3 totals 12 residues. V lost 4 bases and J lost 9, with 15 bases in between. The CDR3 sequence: CAWTRGPSSYTF. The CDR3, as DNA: TGTGCCTGGACCCGAGGCCCTTCTAGCTACACCTTC. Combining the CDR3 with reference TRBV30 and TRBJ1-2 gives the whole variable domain SQTIHQWPATLVQPVGSPLSLECTVEGTSNPNLYWYRQAAGRGLQLLFYSVGIGQISSEVPQNLSASRPQDRQFILSSKKLLLSDSGFYLCAWTRGPSSYTFGSGTRLTVV.

This CDR3 reads CASSLSTGTGWPQHF. Written as DNA, the CDR3 is TGTGCCAGCAGTTTATCCACGGGTACGGGGTGGCCCCAGCATTTT. The J gene is TRBJ1-5, the V gene TRBV28, with D hard to call. Deletions cut 1 base from V and 9 bases from J, with 16 bases between. Germline V gives CDR1 MDHEN, CDR2 SYDVKM. This CDR3 is 15 amino acids long.